The next 12 T cell receptor beta chains were all read from a single sample in a study of blood T cell repertoires in COVID-19. Profiled with immunoSEQ multiplex PCR; TCRdb holds only in-frame clones, not every one. The table includes about 150,000 clones, 84% detected once. Material for sequencing was peripheral blood. These receptors were obtained from a woman aged 45-60 years in a cohort sampled during active or convalescent COVID-19.

Concerning this clone itself: A much larger clone sits a single nucleotide away, making a read error possible. The DNA of the CDR3 is TGTGCCAGCAGTACAGGGGGCTATGGCTACACCTTC. As protein: CASSTGGYGYTF. The chain has TRBV2 and TRBJ1-2; 8 bases match TRBD1. CDR3 length equals 12 residues. The V gene's germline CDR1 is SNHLY and CDR2 FYNNEI. Unmatched junction bases numbered 0, after V lost 5 bases and J lost 4 bases.

This chain links TRBV5-5 with TRBJ1-3; the D is unclear. Germline V gene lookup returns CDR1 SGHKS and CDR2 YYEKEE (reference sequence). The CDR3 is 14 amino acids. V was shortened by 3 bases and J by 2 bases, with 9 bases between the two germline ends. Here the CDR3 DNA reads TGTGCCAGCAGCTCCCGGGGAGCTGGAAACACCATATATTTT. This translates into CASSSRGAGNTIYF.

CDR3 sequence: CASSFRPVSSGVTQYF. The CDR3 DNA sequence: TGTGCCAGCAGCTTCCGCCCGGTTTCTAGCGGGGTTACGCAGTATTTT. V gene TRBV7-2 combines with J gene TRBJ2-3, with TRBD2 identical over 9 bases. This CDR3 has 16 amino acids. Losses at the gene ends were 3 bases for V and 8 bases for J; bases not matched to a gene: 12. Per germline, CDR1 SGHTA and CDR2 FQGNSA.

The chain is built from TRBV5-1 and TRBJ2-3; 8 bases are shared with TRBD2. The J segment lost 5 bases and the V segment lost 3 bases, leaving 11 bases of the junction unmatched. The CDR3 is made up of 16 amino acids. Germline assignment: CDR1 SGHRS and CDR2 YFSETQ. CDR3 residues: CASSSRLATSLDTQYF. The CDR3 DNA reads TGCGCCAGCAGCTCCCGACTAGCGACCTCCCTAGATACGCAGTATTTT.

J is TRBJ2-7 and V is TRBV7-6; D possibly corresponds to TRBD1 (5 bases). Germline V gene data show CDR1 as SGHVS and CDR2 as FNYEAQ. V was cut by 0 bases and J by 4 bases, with 10 bases left in between. The CDR3 totals 14 residues. The CDR3 is CASSLAPGMYEQYF. The CDR3 DNA is TGTGCCAGCAGCTTAGCTCCAGGGATGTACGAGCAGTACTTC.

This clone was counted a single time. The chain combines TRBV11-2 with TRBJ2-5, with 8 nucleotides matching TRBD2. This CDR3 spans 16 amino acids. With 2 bases clipped from V and 1 base from J, the junction kept 6 bases outside the gene matches. Germline V gene data show CDR1 as SGHAT and CDR2 as FQNNGV. CDR3 sequence: CASSLRWRGVQETQYF. The CDR3 DNA follows: TGTGCCAGCAGCTTAAGGTGGCGGGGGGTCCAAGAGACCCAGTACTTC.

Only a few counts were recorded for this clone. The J gene is TRBJ1-2, the V gene TRBV2, with 7 bases aligning to TRBD1. Germline CDR1 SNHLY, CDR2 FYNNEI. Losses at the gene ends were 6 bases for V and 4 bases for J; bases not matched to a gene: 8. The CDR3 has 14 amino acids. The CDR3 DNA is TGTGCCAGCAGCGACAGGGTCCCTATCTATGGCTACACCTTC. Its translation is CASSDRVPIYGYTF.

The V call is TRBV7-6, the J call TRBJ1-2, with 8 positions matching TRBD1. The CDR3 has 14 amino acids. Trimming removed 4 bases from V and 3 bases from J; junction bases left unmatched: 4. Germline V gives CDR1 SGHVS, CDR2 FNYEAQ. DNA of the CDR3: TGTGCCAGCAGCTCAGGGGGCTACGACTATGGCTACACCTTC. Amino acid sequence: CASSSGGYDYGYTF.

The chain couples TRBV5-6 to TRBJ1-6, with unresolved D. The CDR3 contains 15 residues. Germline assignment: CDR1 SGHDT and CDR2 YYEEEE. V was trimmed by 4 bases and J by 1 base, leaving 9 bases between them. The CDR3 reads CASSRPGSYNSPLHF. In DNA form, the CDR3 reads TGTGCCAGCAGCCGCCCGGGTTCCTATAATTCACCCCTCCACTTT.

A remark on this clone: Distinct nucleotide sequences in the sample also encode this CDR3. The chain combines TRBV2 with TRBJ1-3; a possible D gene is TRBD1 (5 bases). Germline V lookup: CDR1 SNHLY, CDR2 FYNNEI. V lost 2 bases and J lost 4, with 12 bases in between. This CDR3 region has 15 residues. The CDR3 DNA sequence: TGTGCCAGCAGTGAATGGGGGGGTTCAGGAAACACCATATATTTT. This codes for CASSEWGGSGNTIYF. Supplemented by reference TRBV2 and TRBJ1-3, the full variable domain reads EPEVTQTPSHQVTQMGQEVILRCVPISNHLYFYWYRQILGQKVEFLVSFYNNEISEKSEIFDDQFSVERPDGSNFTLKIRSTKLEDSAMYFCASSEWGGSGNTIYFGEGSWLTVV.

This clone was found once. V gene TRBV18 combines with J gene TRBJ1-4; 7 bases align to TRBD1. This CDR3 is 14 amino acids long. V was pared by 1 base and J by 6 bases, with 2 bases of the junction left unmatched. In germline, CDR1 is KGHSH, CDR2 LQKENI. CDR3 nucleotide sequence: TGTGCCAGCTCACCACAGGGGGCTGATGAAAAACTGTTTTTT. This sequence encodes CASSPQGADEKLFF.

Worth noting for this clone: The same CDR3 also results from other DNA sequences found in this sample. The rearrangement uses TRBV3-1 (or the pseudogene TRBV3-2) and TRBJ1-3; a possible D gene is TRBD1 (6 bases). The CDR3 contains 15 residues. V lost 3 bases and J lost 4, with 13 bases in between. Germline loops: CDR1 LGHDT, CDR2 YNNKEL (reference sequence). The CDR3 reads CASSQVQGAGNTIYF. In DNA, the CDR3 is TGTGCCAGCAGCCAGGTACAGGGAGCAGGAAACACCATATATTTT.